This T cell receptor (beta chain) was captured by sequencing in a study of shared clonotypes between healthy human individuals. The CDR3 runs 16 residues. Trimming left V 0 bases short and J 0 bases short, with 10 bases between. Germline V gene data show CDR1 as SGHVS and CDR2 as FNYEAQ. On this clone: The antigen is undetermined.

Authors' analysis steps: Filtering differed, since immunoSEQ gave only junction sequences and no quality scores. Data came from immunoSEQ multiplex PCR; TCRdb stores just in-frame clones and leaves some out. V and J calls and clone size are those listed in that table; D and trimming were worked out from the DNA. This table has some 2 million clones, roughly 94% appearing once. Overall study findings and caveats: Enrolling few donors narrowed the genetic and exposure-history diversity that was represented. Clonotypes which were not shared had lower generation probabilities than clonotypes that all four donors shared.

Sequenced sample: naive CD4+ T cells sorted from blood. Subset of the sample: CD45RA+ positively selected. This sequence was found in a man aged 18-30 years in good health. The chain is built from TRBV7-6 and TRBJ2-3; D ambiguous. The CDR3 bases are TGTGCCAGCAGCTTAGCTTCAGCCCCTAGCACAGATACGCAGTATTTT. This sequence encodes CASSLASAPSTDTQYF. The full variable domain, rest sourced from reference TRBV7-6 and TRBJ2-3, is GAGVSQSPRYKVTKRGQDVALRCDPISGHVSLYWYRQALGQGPEFLTYFNYEAQQDKSGLPNDRFSAERPEGSISTLTIQRTEQRDSAMYRCASSLASAPSTDTQYFGPGTRLTVL.